The clone carrying this T cell receptor (beta chain) was seen more than once but under ten times. Because the library targeted alpha chains, this beta chain is an off-target read whose size means little. Germline CDR1 DFQATT, CDR2 SNEGSKA (reference sequence). CDR3 size: 13 residues. A single record per CDR3 protein comes from TCRdb applying MiXCR to the RT-PCR reads. The sample carries roughly 6,000 distinct CDR3 sequences, just over 90% recorded once. The sample comprised memory CD4+ T cells from blood. This rearrangement joins TRBV20-1 to TRBJ1-2; D unresolved. The sequence came from a female donor in good health, serving as a healthy control. The CDR3 DNA is TGCAGAACGTACAGCACCGATAACTATGGCTACACCTTC. Translating it yields CRTYSTDNYGYTF.